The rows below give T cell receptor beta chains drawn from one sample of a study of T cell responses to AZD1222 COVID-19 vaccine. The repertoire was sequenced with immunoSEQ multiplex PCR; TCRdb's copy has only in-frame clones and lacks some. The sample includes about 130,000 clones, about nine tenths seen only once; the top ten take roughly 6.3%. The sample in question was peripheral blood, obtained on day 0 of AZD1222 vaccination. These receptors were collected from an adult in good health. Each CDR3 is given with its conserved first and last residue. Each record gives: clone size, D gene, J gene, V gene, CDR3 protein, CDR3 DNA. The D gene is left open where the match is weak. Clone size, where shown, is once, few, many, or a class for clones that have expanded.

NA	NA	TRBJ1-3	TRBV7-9	CASSLYRDAGNTIYF	TGTGCCAGCAGCTTATACAGGGATGCTGGAAACACCATATATTTT
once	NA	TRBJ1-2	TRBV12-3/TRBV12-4	CASRHPRGYTF	TGTGCCAGCAGGCATCCCCGGGGCTACACCTTC
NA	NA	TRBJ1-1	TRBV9	CASSVAARVGMNTEAFF	TGTGCCAGCAGCGTAGCGGCACGAGTGGGGATGAACACTGAAGCTTTCTTT
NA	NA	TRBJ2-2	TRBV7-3	CASSRGNTGELFF	TGTGCCAGCAGCAGAGGGAACACCGGGGAGCTGTTTTTT
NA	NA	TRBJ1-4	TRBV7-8	CASSLGAPTNEKLFF	TGTGCCAGCAGCTTGGGGGCTCCAACTAATGAAAAACTGTTTTTT
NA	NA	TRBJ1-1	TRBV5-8	CASSFAGIVPEAFF	TGTGCCAGCAGCTTTGCAGGGATCGTGCCTGAAGCTTTCTTT
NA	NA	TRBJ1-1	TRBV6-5	CASSYTVGRTEAFF	TGTGCCAGCAGTTACACCGTTGGGCGCACTGAAGCTTTCTTT
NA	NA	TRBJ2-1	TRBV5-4	CASSLVTPGADEQFF	TGTGCCAGCAGCTTGGTGACACCCGGCGCGGATGAGCAGTTCTTC
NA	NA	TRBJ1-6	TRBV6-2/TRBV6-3	CASSRKALAGTVNSPLHF	TGTGCCAGCAGTCGTAAAGCCCTCGCGGGGACCGTGAATTCACCCCTCCACTTT
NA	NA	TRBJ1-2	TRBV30	CAWSVRGYALYGYTF	TGTGCCTGGAGTGTGCGGGGGTACGCCTTATATGGCTACACCTTC
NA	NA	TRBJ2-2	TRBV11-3	CASSSWTSGGELFF	TGTGCCAGCAGCTCGTGGACCTCCGGTGGGGAGCTGTTTTTT
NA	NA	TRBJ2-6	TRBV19	CASSIFSSGANVLTF	TGTGCCAGTAGTATTTTCAGCTCTGGGGCCAACGTCCTGACTTTC
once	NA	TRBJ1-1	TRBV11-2	CASSSRAEAFF	TGTGCCAGCAGCTCTCGAGCTGAAGCTTTCTTT
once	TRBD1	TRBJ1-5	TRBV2	CASSADRDNQPQHF	TGTGCCAGCAGTGCCGACAGGGACAATCAGCCCCAGCATTTT
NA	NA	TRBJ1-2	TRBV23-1	CASSQTGRAPAGYTF	TGCGCCAGCAGTCAAACAGGGAGAGCTCCGGCTGGCTACACCTTC
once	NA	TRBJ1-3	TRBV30	CAWSSGAFGNTIYF	TGTGCCTGGAGCTCCGGGGCCTTCGGAAACACCATATATTTT
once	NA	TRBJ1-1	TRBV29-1	CSVVLGTEAFF	TGCAGCGTTGTCCTGGGGACTGAAGCTTTCTTT
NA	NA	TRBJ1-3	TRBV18	CASSSRTSSSGNTIYF	TGTGCCAGCTCATCTCGGACGTCAAGCTCTGGAAACACCATATATTTT
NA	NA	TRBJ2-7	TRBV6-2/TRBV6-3	CASSYSLQRGYEQYF	TGTGCCAGCAGTTACTCCCTCCAGAGGGGGTACGAGCAGTACTTC
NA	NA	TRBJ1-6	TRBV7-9	CASSLGGSPLHF	TGTGCCAGCAGCTTAGGGGGATCACCCCTCCACTTT
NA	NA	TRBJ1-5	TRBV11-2	CASSFRGNQPQHF	TGTGCCAGCAGCTTTCGGGGCAATCAGCCCCAGCATTTT
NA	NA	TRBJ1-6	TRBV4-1	CASSQIPPGGNSPLHF	TGCGCCAGCAGCCAAATCCCGCCGGGGGGGAATTCACCCCTCCACTTT
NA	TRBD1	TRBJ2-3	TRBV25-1	CASSERDRPLGTQYF	TGTGCCAGCAGTGAACGGGACAGGCCCCTTGGTACGCAGTATTTT
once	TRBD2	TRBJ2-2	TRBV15	CATSSGGAIPGELFF	TGTGCCACCAGCAGCGGGGGGGCCATCCCCGGGGAGCTGTTTTTT
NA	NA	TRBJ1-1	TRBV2	CASTKEVNTEAFF	TGTGCCAGCACCAAAGAGGTAAACACTGAAGCTTTCTTT
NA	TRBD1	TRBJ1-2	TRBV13	CASSPGTETFYGYTF	TGTGCCAGCAGCCCTGGGACAGAGACCTTCTATGGCTACACCTTC
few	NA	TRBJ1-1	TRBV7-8	CASSYTRVGTEAFF	TGTGCCAGCAGCTACACCCGGGTGGGCACTGAAGCTTTCTTT
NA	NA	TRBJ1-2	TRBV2	CASSVILSSGGYTF	TGTGCCAGCAGTGTGATCCTCTCTTCGGGTGGCTACACCTTC
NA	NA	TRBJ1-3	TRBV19	CASSIGPVASGNTIYF	TGTGCCAGTAGTATAGGACCCGTGGCCTCTGGAAACACCATATATTTT
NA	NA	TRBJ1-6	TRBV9	CASRADSPLHF	TGTGCCAGCAGGGCGGATTCACCCCTCCACTTT
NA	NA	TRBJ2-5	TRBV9	CASSSTDRMGETQYF	TGTGCCAGCAGCTCGACCGACAGGATGGGAGAGACCCAGTACTTC
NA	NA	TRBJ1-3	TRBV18	CASSPTVPSGNTIYF	TGTGCCAGCTCACCCACAGTGCCCTCTGGAAACACCATATATTTT
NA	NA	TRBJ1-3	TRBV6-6	CASSYPAGTGNTIYF	TGTGCCAGCAGTTACCCGGCAGGGACCGGAAACACCATATATTTT
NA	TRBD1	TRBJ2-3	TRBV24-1	CATSDADRFGGTQYF	TGTGCCACCAGTGATGCGGACAGGTTTGGGGGTACGCAGTATTTT
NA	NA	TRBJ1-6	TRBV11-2	CASSLVPSANSPLHF	TGTGCCAGCAGCTTAGTACCCAGTGCAAATTCACCCCTCCACTTT
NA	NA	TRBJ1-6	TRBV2	CASMQSSYNSPLHF	TGTGCCAGCATGCAGAGCTCCTATAATTCACCCCTCCACTTT
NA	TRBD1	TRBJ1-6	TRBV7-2	CASAGTGYSSPLHF	TGTGCCAGCGCCGGGACAGGGTACAGTTCACCCCTCCACTTT
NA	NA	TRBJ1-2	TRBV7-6	CASSLALGNNYGYTF	TGTGCCAGCAGCTTAGCCCTCGGAAATAACTATGGCTACACCTTC
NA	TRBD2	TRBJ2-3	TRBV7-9	CASSLIAGGRRDTQYF	TGTGCCAGCAGCTTAATAGCGGGGGGACGTCGAGATACGCAGTATTTT
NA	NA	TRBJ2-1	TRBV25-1	CASSEAGSYNEQFF	TGTGCCAGCAGTGAAGCCGGGTCCTACAATGAGCAGTTCTTC
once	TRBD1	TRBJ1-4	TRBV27	CASSLSGQLLRHGELFF	TGTGCCAGCAGTTTGTCGGGACAGCTCCTTCGGCATGGAGAGCTGTTTTTT
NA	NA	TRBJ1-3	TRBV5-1	CASSIDAGNTIYF	TGCGCCAGCAGCATAGACGCGGGAAACACCATATATTTT
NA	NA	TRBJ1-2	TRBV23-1	CANYGYTF	TGCGCGAACTATGGCTACACCTTC
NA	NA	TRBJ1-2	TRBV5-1	CASSLPLPQEGYTF	TGCGCCAGCAGCTTGCCTCTCCCCCAGGAGGGCTACACCTTC
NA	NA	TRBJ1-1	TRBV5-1	CASSFQGRGTEAFF	TGCGCCAGCAGCTTTCAGGGGAGAGGGACTGAAGCTTTCTTT
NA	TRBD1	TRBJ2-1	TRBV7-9	CASSSRDSAYNEQFF	TGTGCCAGCAGTTCTCGGGACAGCGCCTACAATGAGCAGTTCTTC
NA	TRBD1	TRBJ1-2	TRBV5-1	CASSLGTGAGNYGYTF	TGCGCCAGCAGCCTGGGGACAGGGGCTGGGAACTATGGCTACACCTTC
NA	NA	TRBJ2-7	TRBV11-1	CASSRDRPYEQYF	TGTGCCAGCAGCCGTGACAGGCCCTACGAGCAGTACTTC
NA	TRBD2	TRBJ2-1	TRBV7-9	CASSPALAGPWEQFF	TGTGCCAGCAGCCCCGCACTAGCGGGACCCTGGGAGCAGTTCTTC
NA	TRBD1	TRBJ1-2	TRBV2	CASRQGQGVHTF	TGTGCCAGCAGACAAGGACAGGGAGTACACACCTTC
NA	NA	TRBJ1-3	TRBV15	CATSVTSGNTIYF	TGTGCCACCAGCGTTACCTCTGGGAACACCATATATTTT